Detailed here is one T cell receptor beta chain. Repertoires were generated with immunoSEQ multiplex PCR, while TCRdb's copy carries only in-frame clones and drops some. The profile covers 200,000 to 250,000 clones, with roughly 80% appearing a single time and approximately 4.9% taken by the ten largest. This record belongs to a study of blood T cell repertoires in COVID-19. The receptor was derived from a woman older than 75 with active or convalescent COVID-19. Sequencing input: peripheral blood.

Written as DNA, the CDR3 is TGTGCCAGCAGCCAACTAGCGGGGGGGCAAGAGACCCAGTACTTC. Residues: CASSQLAGGQETQYF. This chain connects TRBV3-1 (or the pseudogene TRBV3-2) to TRBJ2-5; 12 bases are shared with TRBD2. CDR3 length: 15 residues. The germline CDR1 and CDR2 sequences are LGHDT and YNNKEL (reference sequence). Losses at the gene ends were 2 bases for V and 2 bases for J; bases not matched to a gene: 0.